The 19 T cell receptor beta chains reported below all come from one sample, sequenced in a study of control samples from healthy donors and cancer patients. Sequencing used immunoSEQ multiplex PCR; TCRdb keeps in-frame clones, though not all of them. The sample includes 100,000 to 150,000 clones, more than 85% of them seen just once. Sequencing was carried out using blood. All receptors come from a young woman in good health.

The chain carries TRBV30 and TRBJ2-2; a weak D match, TRBD2 (6 bases). Trimming left V 4 bases short and J 5 bases short, with 20 bases between. CDR3 length: 16 amino acids. CDR1 is GTSNPN, CDR2 SVGIG, per germline (reference sequence). The DNA of the CDR3 is TGTGCCTGGACGGCGGGGCGCAGCGTTATGACCGGGGAGCTGTTTTTT. This codes for CAWTAGRSVMTGELFF.

The CDR3 DNA is TGTGCCAGAGCTCCCAGGGGGTCCTATGGCTACACCTTC. Encoded protein: CARAPRGSYGYTF. J is TRBJ1-2 and V is TRBV28; 7 nucleotides match TRBD1. This CDR3 region has 13 residues. V shed 9 bases and J 4 bases; nucleotides not matched to a gene: 8. Germline CDR1 MDHEN, CDR2 SYDVKM.

This chain links TRBV7-3 with TRBJ1-1; D is perhaps TRBD1 (6 bases). The germline CDR1 and CDR2 sequences are SGHTA and FQGTGA. Trimming cost V 5 bases and J 2 bases, with 12 bases left between them. This CDR3 has 14 residues. The CDR3 bases are TGTGCCAGCAGCACAGGGTCGACAAACACTGAAGCTTTCTTT. Amino acid sequence: CASSTGSTNTEAFF.

This rearrangement joins TRBV6-2 or TRBV6-3 to TRBJ2-3; 7 bases fit TRBD2. Germline CDR1 is MNHEY and CDR2 is SVGEGT. Trimming cost V 2 bases and J 1 base; bases outside gene matches: 15. The CDR3 sequence is 19 residues long. The CDR3 nucleotides read TGTGCCAGCAGTTACGATTCTCGGCGGGAGACGTTCCGCACAGATACGCAGTATTTT. The encoded protein is CASSYDSRRETFRTDTQYF.

The chain uses TRBV7-2 and TRBJ1-2; maybe TRBD1 (5 bases). From germline, CDR1 is SGHTA and CDR2 FQGNSA. Between the trimmed V and J ends, which lost 8 bases and 8 bases, there was a span of 18 bases. The CDR3 consists of 13 residues. In DNA form, the CDR3 reads TGTGCCAGCCATCGAGAGGGGCTCGGAGGCTACACCTTC. Translated, it gives CASHREGLGGYTF.

The V call is TRBV10-3, the J call TRBJ2-3, with a possible D match to TRBD2 (5 bases). Germline V gene sequence: CDR1 ENHRY, CDR2 SYGVKD. The CDR3 is 15 residues long. Trimming removed 4 bases at V and 3 bases at J, with 14 bases between. The CDR3 spells CAISGRETGTDTQYF. DNA for the CDR3: TGTGCCATCAGTGGCAGAGAGACGGGGACAGATACGCAGTATTTT.

The rearrangement joins TRBV10-3 to TRBJ2-2; D call uncertain. The CDR3 has 13 residues. The germline V and J ends were trimmed by 0 bases and 6 bases, with 5 bases remaining between them. From germline, CDR1 is ENHRY and CDR2 SYGVKD. CDR3 loop: CAISESDPGELFF. CDR3 sequence (DNA): TGTGCCATCAGTGAGTCGGATCCCGGGGAGCTGTTTTTT.

This chain connects TRBV30 to TRBJ2-3; D gene unclear. CDR3 size: 12 residues. V lost 3 bases and J 2 bases, leaving 6 bases between the germline ends. The germline gives CDR1 GTSNPN, CDR2 SVGIG (reference sequence). CDR3 region: CAWRENTDTQYF. The CDR3 DNA is TGTGCCTGGAGGGAGAACACAGATACGCAGTATTTT.

CDR3: CASSHKTSSYEQYF. Written as DNA, the CDR3 is TGTGCCAGCAGTCACAAGACAAGCTCCTACGAGCAGTACTTC. The V and J genes are TRBV5-4 and TRBJ2-7, with D hard to call. CDR3 length: 14 residues. V was shortened by 5 bases and J by 0 bases, with 12 bases between the two germline ends. CDR1 and CDR2 from the germline V gene are SGHNT and YYREEE (reference sequence).

The CDR3 reads CASSEGPGHEYEQYF. CDR3 DNA sequence: TGTGCCAGCAGTGAAGGGCCGGGACACGAGTACGAGCAGTACTTC. The gene calls are TRBV6-1 and TRBJ2-7, with D possibly TRBD1 on 6 matching bases. Deletions cut 1 base from V and 4 bases from J, with 14 bases between. Looked up from germline, CDR1 is MNHNS and CDR2 is SASEGT. This CDR3 has 15 residues.

This clone was seen only a few times. The chain recombines TRBV11-2 with TRBJ2-7, with D unresolved. V lost 1 base and J lost 7, with 14 bases in between. Per the germline V gene, CDR1 is SGHAT and CDR2 is FQNNGV. CDR3 length: 14 residues. CDR3 region: CASSLVLFASEQYF. In DNA, the CDR3 is TGTGCCAGCAGCTTAGTTTTATTTGCGTCGGAGCAGTACTTC. Filled out from reference TRBV11-2 and TRBJ2-7, the complete variable domain reads EAGVAQSPRYKIIEKRQSVAFWCNPISGHATLYWYQQILGQGPKLLIQFQNNGVVDDSQLPKDRFSAERLKGVDSTLKIQPAKLEDSAVYLCASSLVLFASEQYFGPGTRLTVT.

This sequence joins TRBV6-6 and TRBJ1-5; TRBD1 aligns across 7 bases. Trimming took 5 bases from V and 1 from J; bases not matched to a gene: 2. The V gene's germline CDR1 is MNHNY and CDR2 SVGAGI (reference sequence). There are 14 residues in the CDR3. The CDR3 region is CASSARGSNQPQHF. CDR3 in DNA: TGTGCCAGCAGTGCCAGGGGGAGCAATCAGCCCCAGCATTTT.

V gene TRBV6-2 or TRBV6-3 combines with J gene TRBJ2-5; D uncertain. The V gene lost 2 bases and the J gene lost 2 bases, with 9 bases spanning the gap. In germline, CDR1 is MNHEY, CDR2 SVGEGT. This CDR3 region has 14 residues. The CDR3 region has the DNA TGTGCCAGCAGTTACGGTGGATCACAAGAGACCCAGTACTTC. As protein: CASSYGGSQETQYF.

The chain is built from TRBV6-1 and TRBJ2-1; TRBD1 matches 9 bases. CDR1 is MNHNS, CDR2 SASEGT, per germline. The CDR3 length is 16 residues. V lost 4 bases, J lost 5 bases, and 9 bases stayed unmatched. CDR3 in DNA: TGTGCCAGCAGTGGAGGACAGGGGCCTCCACACAATGAGCAGTTCTTC. Protein: CASSGGQGPPHNEQFF.

The rearrangement joins TRBV4-3 to TRBJ1-4; D call uncertain. CDR1 is LGHNA and CDR2 is YSLEER in the germline V gene. This CDR3 region has 14 residues. With 1 base removed from V and 7 bases from J, the gap between germline ends came to 10 bases. The CDR3 sequence is CASSQGIGSEKLFF. CDR3 coding DNA: TGCGCCAGCAGCCAAGGGATAGGAAGTGAAAAACTGTTTTTT.

J is TRBJ1-3 and V is TRBV2; D is perhaps TRBD1 (5 bases). Germline lookup yields CDR1 SNHLY and CDR2 FYNNEI. This CDR3 has 14 residues. Trimming cost V 6 bases and J 0 bases, with 9 bases left between them. DNA of the CDR3: TGTGCCAGCAGAACAGGATCCTCTGGAAACACCATATATTTT. Translated: CASRTGSSGNTIYF.

The J gene is TRBJ1-1, the V gene TRBV7-2; maybe TRBD1 (5 bases). V lost 3 bases and J lost 8, with 10 bases in between. Germline loops: CDR1 SGHTA, CDR2 FQGNSA. The CDR3 is made up of 12 amino acids. The CDR3 region is CASSFLGHEAFF. DNA of the CDR3: TGTGCCAGCAGCTTTTTGGGGCACGAAGCTTTCTTT. The full variable domain, its missing parts supplied by reference TRBV7-2 and TRBJ1-1, is GAGVSQSPSNKVTEKGKDVELRCDPISGHTALYWYRQSLGQGLEFLIYFQGNSAPDKSGLPSDRFSAERTGGSVSTLTIQRTQQEDSAVYLCASSFLGHEAFFGQGTRLTVV.

The chain recombines TRBV30 with TRBJ2-2; 8 bases fit TRBD2. Unmatched junction bases numbered 12, after V lost 4 bases and J lost 2 bases. Germline values: CDR1 GTSNPN, CDR2 SVGIG (reference sequence). This CDR3 comprises 17 residues. CDR3 sequence: CAWTPRRSGGNTGELFF. The CDR3, as DNA: TGTGCCTGGACTCCACGGAGGAGCGGGGGTAACACCGGGGAGCTGTTTTTT.

V usage is TRBV12-3 or TRBV12-4 and J usage is TRBJ2-7, with TRBD1 as a possible D gene (6 bases). V dropped 2 bases and J dropped 6 bases, with 8 bases sitting between them. The CDR3 spans 12 residues. As DNA, the CDR3 is TGTGCCAGCAGTTTAACAGGGATCGAGCAGTACTTC. The encoded protein is CASSLTGIEQYF.